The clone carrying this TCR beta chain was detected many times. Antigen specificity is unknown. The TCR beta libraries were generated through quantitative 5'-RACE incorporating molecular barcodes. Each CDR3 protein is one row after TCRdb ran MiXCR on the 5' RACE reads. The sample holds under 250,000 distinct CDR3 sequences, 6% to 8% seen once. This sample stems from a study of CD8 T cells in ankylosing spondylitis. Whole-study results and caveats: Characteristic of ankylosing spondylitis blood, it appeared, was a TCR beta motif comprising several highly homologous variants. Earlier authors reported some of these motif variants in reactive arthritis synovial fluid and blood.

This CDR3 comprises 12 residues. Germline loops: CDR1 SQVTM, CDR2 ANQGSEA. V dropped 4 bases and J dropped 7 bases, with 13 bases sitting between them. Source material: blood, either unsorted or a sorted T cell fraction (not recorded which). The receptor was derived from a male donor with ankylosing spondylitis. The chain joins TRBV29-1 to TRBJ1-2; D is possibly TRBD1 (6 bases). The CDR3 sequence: CSVGFATGGYTF. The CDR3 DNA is TGCAGCGTTGGATTTGCGACAGGTGGCTACACCTTC. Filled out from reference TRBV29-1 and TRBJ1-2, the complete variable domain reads SAVISQKPSRDICQRGTSLTIQCQVDSQVTMMFWYRQQPGQSLTLIATANQGSEATYESGFVIDKFPISRPNLTFSTLTVSNMSPEDSSIYLCSVGFATGGYTFGSGTRLTVV.